These T cell receptor beta chains were read from a single sample in a study of cytomegalovirus exposure and HLA in healthy donors. Using immunoSEQ multiplex PCR, the repertoire was profiled, and TCRdb retains in-frame clones only, with some absent. This sample yields about 160,000 clones, of which 81% are seen a single time; under 15% belongs to the top ten. The sequencing input was PBMCs. The receptors here all came from a woman aged 45 to 65 in good health and CMV-seronegative. CDR3s include the opening cysteine and the closing phenylalanine or tryptophan. A D gene is named only where the DNA matches it firmly. Clone size is given for some rows only: seen once, a few or many times, or a class if the clone is expanded.

d_call	j_call	v_call	clone_size	cdr3_nt	cdr3_aa
TRBD1	TRBJ2-7	TRBV27	once	TGTGCCAGCAGCTCTAATACAGGGGGCCCCGTGTTATTCGGGGATCAGTACTTC	CASSSNTGGPVLFGDQYF
TRBD1	TRBJ2-6	TRBV5-1	few	TGCGCCAGCAGCCCGACAGGGGCTGGGGCCAACGTCCTGACTTTC	CASSPTGAGANVLTF
.	TRBJ2-3	TRBV5-8	.	TGTGCCAGCAGCTTGGACGGAGATACGCAGTATTTT	CASSLDGDTQYF
.	TRBJ2-1	TRBV9	.	TGTGCCAGCAGCCCGGACTCCGCCCCATACAATGAGCAGTTCTTC	CASSPDSAPYNEQFF
TRBD1	TRBJ2-7	TRBV19	.	TGTGCCAGTACTCCGGGACAGGGGGCCGTCTACGAGCAGTACTTC	CASTPGQGAVYEQYF
.	TRBJ2-7	TRBV5-1	few	TGCGCCAGCAGCTTGACCAGGGGTCCAGACGAGCAGTACTTC	CASSLTRGPDEQYF
.	TRBJ2-5	TRBV5-6	.	TGTGCCAGCAGCTTGCAGGACAGACAGGAGACCCAGTACTTC	CASSLQDRQETQYF
.	TRBJ2-4	TRBV7-9	once	TGTGCCAGCAGCTTAGAGTCCCGCGAAAACATTCAGTACTTC	CASSLESRENIQYF
.	TRBJ2-5	TRBV25-1	.	TGTGCCAGCAGTGAACCCGGGGCAGGGAGGCGAAAGACCCAGTACTTC	CASSEPGAGRRKTQYF
.	TRBJ2-1	TRBV7-7	.	TGTGCCAGCAGCTTCAGGATTATAGGTTATGAGCAGTTCTTC	CASSFRIIGYEQFF
.	TRBJ2-3	TRBV7-2	.	TGTGCCAGCAGCTTAGTTCCAGGACTCACAGATACGCAGTATTTT	CASSLVPGLTDTQYF
TRBD1	TRBJ1-5	TRBV5-8	.	TGTGCCAGCAGCTGGGGACAGGGAAGTCAGCCCCAGCATTTT	CASSWGQGSQPQHF
.	TRBJ1-6	TRBV18	once	TGTGCCAGCTCACCGGGAGGTCTCTCCTATAATTCACCCCTCCACTTT	CASSPGGLSYNSPLHF
TRBD2	TRBJ2-2	TRBV7-9	.	TGTTCCAGCAGCCTTCGGCTAGCGGCGAACACCGGGGAGCTGTTTTTT	CSSSLRLAANTGELFF
.	TRBJ1-2	TRBV7-9	.	TGTGCCAGCAGCGCCGCAGGGGAGTCGCTGTCTGGCTACACCTTC	CASSAAGESLSGYTF
.	TRBJ1-6	TRBV2	.	TGTGCCAGCAGATTGGGGGGGGGAAATTCACCCCTCCACTTT	CASRLGGGNSPLHF
TRBD1	TRBJ1-2	TRBV5-1	few	TGCGCCAGCAGCTTGGAACAGGGGGTGAGAGGCTACACCTTC	CASSLEQGVRGYTF
TRBD1	TRBJ2-6	TRBV6-1	.	TGTGCCAGCAGTGAGGACAGGTCCACCCTGACTTTC	CASSEDRSTLTF
.	TRBJ2-1	TRBV28	.	TGTGCCAGCAGTTTAGGGGCCGGAGTTGAGCAGTTCTTC	CASSLGAGVEQFF
TRBD2	TRBJ2-4	TRBV7-8	.	TGTGCCAGCAGCTCCCTGACTAGCGGGCCTACCAAAAAAAACATTCAGTACTTC	CASSSLTSGPTKKNIQYF
TRBD2	TRBJ2-1	TRBV6-5	.	TGTGCCAGCGGGGCGGTTAGCGGGTACAGTGATGAGCAGTTCTTC	CASGAVSGYSDEQFF
.	TRBJ1-1	TRBV2	.	TGTGCCAGCAGTGAGTGGGGGGGCACTGAAGCTTTCTTT	CASSEWGGTEAFF
TRBD1	TRBJ1-1	TRBV5-6	.	TGTGCCAGCAGCACGGACAGGGACACTGAAGCTTTCTTT	CASSTDRDTEAFF
.	TRBJ2-1	TRBV21-1	.	TGTGCCAGGGACTGCCGGCATAATGAGCAGTTCTTC	CARDCRHNEQFF
.	TRBJ2-7	TRBV9	.	TGTGCCAGCAGCGTAGCTTATGCTAGCTCCGAGCAGTACTTC	CASSVAYASSEQYF
TRBD1	TRBJ1-2	TRBV6-1	.	TGTGCCAGCAGTGAAGGGGGACAGGCCTTCTATGGCTACACCTTC	CASSEGGQAFYGYTF
.	TRBJ1-4	TRBV7-6	.	TGTGCCAGCAGCCCGGGAGAAAAACTGTTTTTT	CASSPGEKLFF
.	TRBJ2-2	TRBV5-1	.	TGCGCCAGCAGCTTACGTGCAGGGTCGTTGTTCACCGGGGAGCTGTTTTTT	CASSLRAGSLFTGELFF
.	TRBJ1-2	TRBV21-1	.	TGTGCCAGCAGCAAGTTACGGGGACAGCAGGTAAATGGCTACACCTTC	CASSKLRGQQVNGYTF
.	TRBJ1-1	TRBV7-8	few	TGTGCCAGCAGCCCGCGGATGAACACTGAAGCTTTCTTT	CASSPRMNTEAFF
TRBD1	TRBJ1-1	TRBV2	.	TGTGCCGTGGTAGGGGGACAGGGAAGAACTGAAGCTTTCTTT	CAVVGGQGRTEAFF
TRBD1	TRBJ2-7	TRBV7-8	.	TGTGCCAGCAGGGACAGGGATTCCCTTTCCTCCGAGCAGTACTTC	CASRDRDSLSSEQYF
TRBD1	TRBJ2-7	TRBV5-4	.	TGTGCCAGCAGCTTGACAGGGGGACACGAGCAGTACTTC	CASSLTGGHEQYF
.	TRBJ2-1	TRBV30	.	TGTGCCTGGAACCCTGGGCCCTACAATGAGCAGTTCTTC	CAWNPGPYNEQFF
.	TRBJ1-2	TRBV13	once	TGTGCCAGCAGCCCTCGACCTAAGACTACCAGGGGATATGGCTACACCTTC	CASSPRPKTTRGYGYTF
TRBD2	TRBJ2-7	TRBV6-1	.	TGTGCCAGCAGCCTTAGCGGGGGAGCCTACGAGCAGTACTTC	CASSLSGGAYEQYF
.	TRBJ2-7	TRBV4-3	.	TGCGCCAGCAGCCCCCGGAGGTCCTACGAGCAGTACTTC	CASSPRRSYEQYF
TRBD2	TRBJ2-7	TRBV7-2	.	TGTGCCAGCAGCTTAGAAACTAGCGGGAGAGCCTACGAGCAGTACTTC	CASSLETSGRAYEQYF
.	TRBJ1-1	TRBV6-5	few	TGTGCCAGCAGTGGACGACAGGTCCTTGAAGCTTTCTTT	CASSGRQVLEAFF
.	TRBJ2-6	TRBV19	.	TGTGCCAGTAGCTCTAGGGGCGTATCTGGGGCCAACGTCCTGACTTTC	CASSSRGVSGANVLTF
TRBD2	TRBJ2-1	TRBV7-2	.	TGTGCCAGCAGCTTTACGACTAGCGGAGTCTACAATGAGCAGTTCTTC	CASSFTTSGVYNEQFF
.	TRBJ2-5	TRBV15	.	TGTGCCACCAGCAGAGACGGAGGTCCCCAAGAGACCCAGTACTTC	CATSRDGGPQETQYF
.	TRBJ1-4	TRBV6-6	.	TGTGCCAGCAGTTACGGCGGGAGTAATGAAAAACTGTTTTTT	CASSYGGSNEKLFF
.	TRBJ1-2	TRBV19	.	TGTGCCAGTAGTATCGCGGCCTCTAACTATGGCTACACCTTC	CASSIAASNYGYTF
TRBD1	TRBJ2-3	TRBV6-7	.	TGTGCCAGCAGTTACGGACAGGCTACCTACACAGATACGCAGTATTTT	CASSYGQATYTDTQYF
TRBD2	TRBJ2-1	TRBV5-5	few	TGTGCCAGCAGCCTGCTAGCGGCCATCAATGAGCAGTTCTTC	CASSLLAAINEQFF
TRBD1	TRBJ1-2	TRBV19	.	TGTGCCAGTAGTATCGGTGGACAGGCTATGAGCTACACCTTC	CASSIGGQAMSYTF
.	TRBJ2-5	TRBV6-1	.	TGTGCCACCAGACAGGGGCGGGGGGTAGAGACCCAGTACTTC	CATRQGRGVETQYF
TRBD1	TRBJ1-2	TRBV19	.	TGTGCCAGTATCGCACAGGGGGCTTATGGCTACACCTTC	CASIAQGAYGYTF
.	TRBJ1-1	TRBV6-6	.	TGTGCCAGCAGTTACTCTGGGGCAGTTGAAGCTTTCTTT	CASSYSGAVEAFF
TRBD1	TRBJ2-6	TRBV7-9	few	TGTGCCAGCAGCCATTGGACAGGGATAAGCTCTGGGGCCAACGTCCTGACTTTC	CASSHWTGISSGANVLTF
.	TRBJ1-2	TRBV28	.	TGTGCCAGCCTAGAACAGGGAGGGGGTAGTGTATATGGCTACACCTTC	CASLEQGGGSVYGYTF
.	TRBJ2-7	TRBV7-3	.	TGTGCCAGCAGCTTAACGGGGGCACCTATGTCCTACGAGCAGTACTTC	CASSLTGAPMSYEQYF
.	TRBJ1-2	TRBV18	.	TGTGCCAGCTCACCGGACAGAGGGAACTATGGCTACACCTTC	CASSPDRGNYGYTF
TRBD1	TRBJ1-2	TRBV27	.	TGTGCCAGCAGTTTATTAAAGGGGGCGCCGAGGGGCTACACCTTC	CASSLLKGAPRGYTF
.	TRBJ2-5	TRBV2	.	TGTGCCAGCAATCGCCAGGGAGAGACCCAGTACTTC	CASNRQGETQYF
.	TRBJ1-2	TRBV4-3	.	TGCGCCAGCAGCCACTTAGCGGGGCTCGACTATGGCTACACCTTC	CASSHLAGLDYGYTF
.	TRBJ1-5	TRBV21-1	few	TGTGCCAGCAGCAAAGCGCACCGGTATAGCAATCAGCCCCAGCATTTT	CASSKAHRYSNQPQHF